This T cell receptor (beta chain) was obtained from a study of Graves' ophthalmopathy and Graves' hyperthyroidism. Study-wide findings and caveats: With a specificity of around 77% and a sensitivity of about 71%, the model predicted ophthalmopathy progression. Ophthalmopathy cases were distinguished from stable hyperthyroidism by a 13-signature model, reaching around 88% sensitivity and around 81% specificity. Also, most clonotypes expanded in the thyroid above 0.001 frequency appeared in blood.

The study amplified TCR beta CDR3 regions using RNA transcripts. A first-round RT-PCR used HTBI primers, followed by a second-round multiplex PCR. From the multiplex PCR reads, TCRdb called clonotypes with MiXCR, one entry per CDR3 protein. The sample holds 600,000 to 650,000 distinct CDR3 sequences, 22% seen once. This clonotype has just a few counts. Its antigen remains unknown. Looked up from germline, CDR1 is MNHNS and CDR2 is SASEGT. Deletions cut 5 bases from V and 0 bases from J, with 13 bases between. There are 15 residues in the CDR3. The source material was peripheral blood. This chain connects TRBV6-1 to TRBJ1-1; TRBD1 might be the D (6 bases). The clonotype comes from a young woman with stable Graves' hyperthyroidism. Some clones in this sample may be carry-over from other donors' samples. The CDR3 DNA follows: TGTGCCAGCAGTCTTCAGGGACACCTGAACACTGAAGCTTTCTTT. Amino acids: CASSLQGHLNTEAFF.